This record looks at one T cell receptor beta chain sequence and its context. TRAV and TRBV primers primed cDNA for both TCRalpha and TCRbeta. TCR amplification ran approximately 22 PCR cycles using constant-region and V-primer adapter primers. TCRdb itself ran the reads through MiXCR, one entry per CDR3 protein. The data show around 69,000 distinct CDR3 sequences, around 31% seen once. Germline CDR1 MNHNY, CDR2 SVGAGI (reference sequence). With 6 bases clipped from V and 3 bases from J, the junction kept 8 bases outside the gene matches. This CDR3 comprises 18 residues. Time point denoted: before trial treatment. All eligible patients presented with advanced solid tumors that contained no tumor-infiltrating lymphocytes. The data stem from a study of low-dose radiotherapy and immunotherapy resistance in tumors. Study context: Per fraction, Cohort 1 was given 0.5 Gy every 2 weeks, for a total of 6.5 Gy.

The input for sequencing was PBMCs, taken before treatment. The sequence was obtained from a female donor with ovarian cancer. The chain joins TRBV6-6 to TRBJ2-2; 15 bases match TRBD2. The CDR3, as DNA: TGTGCCAGCAGACCTAGGACTAGCGGGGGGGTATACACCGGGGAGCTGTTTTTT. Protein sequence: CASRPRTSGGVYTGELFF.